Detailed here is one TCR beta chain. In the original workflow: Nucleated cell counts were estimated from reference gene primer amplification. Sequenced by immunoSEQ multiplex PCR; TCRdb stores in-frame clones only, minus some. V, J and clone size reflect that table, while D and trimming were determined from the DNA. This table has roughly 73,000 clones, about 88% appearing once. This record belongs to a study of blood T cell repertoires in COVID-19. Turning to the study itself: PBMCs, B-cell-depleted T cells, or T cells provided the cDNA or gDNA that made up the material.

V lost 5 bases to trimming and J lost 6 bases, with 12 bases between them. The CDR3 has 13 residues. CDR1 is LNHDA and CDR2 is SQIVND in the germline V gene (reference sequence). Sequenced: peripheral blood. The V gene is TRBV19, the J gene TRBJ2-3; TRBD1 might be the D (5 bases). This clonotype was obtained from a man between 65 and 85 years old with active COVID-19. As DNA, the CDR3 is TGTGCCAGTAGTCGCGACCAGGGTGATACGCAGTATTTT. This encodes CASSRDQGDTQYF.